This passage covers 5 T cell receptor beta chains from one sample sequenced in a study of blood T cell repertoires in COVID-19. The repertoire was sequenced with immunoSEQ multiplex PCR; TCRdb's copy has only in-frame clones and lacks some. Of more than 200,000 clones listed, approximately 88% are singletons. Sequenced: PBMCs or T cells enriched from blood (not recorded which). All receptors derive from a woman in her thirties who had been exposed to COVID-19.

The gene calls are TRBV5-1 and TRBJ1-2; D possibly corresponds to TRBD1 (5 bases). Trimming took 3 bases from V and 9 from J, leaving 21 bases between them. The CDR3 runs 15 residues. Germline CDR1 reads SGHRS; CDR2 reads YFSETQ. The DNA for the CDR3 is TGCGCCAGCAGCTGGGAGGACACAACTCCCTCACGCTACACCTTC. This sequence encodes CASSWEDTTPSRYTF.

The chain employs TRBV19 and TRBJ2-3; D is possibly TRBD2 (6 bases). This CDR3 has 15 residues. V lost 3 bases to trimming and J lost 4 bases, with 14 bases between them. Germline values: CDR1 LNHDA, CDR2 SQIVND (reference sequence). The CDR3 region is CASSISTGDADTQYF. The CDR3 DNA is TGTGCCAGTAGTATTAGCACGGGGGACGCAGATACGCAGTATTTT.

The rearrangement uses TRBV29-1 and TRBJ1-1; D might be TRBD1 (5 bases). CDR1 is SQVTM, CDR2 ANQGSEA, per germline. The length of the CDR3 is 15 residues. V lost 0 bases and J 4 bases, leaving 15 bases between the germline ends. Written as DNA, the CDR3 is TGCAGCGTTGAAGAAGGATCGGGGGAAGGCACTGAAGCTTTCTTT. This sequence encodes CSVEEGSGEGTEAFF. Complete variable domain (other parts from reference TRBV29-1 and TRBJ1-1): SAVISQKPSRDICQRGTSLTIQCQVDSQVTMMFWYRQQPGQSLTLIATANQGSEATYESGFVIDKFPISRPNLTFSTLTVSNMSPEDSSIYLCSVEEGSGEGTEAFFGQGTRLTVV.

By frequency in the sample, this clone is medium-sized. The rearrangement joins TRBV3-1 (or the pseudogene TRBV3-2) to TRBJ2-7; 8 nucleotides match TRBD1. CDR3 size: 14 residues. CDR1 and CDR2 from the germline V gene are LGHDT and YNNKEL (reference sequence). The V segment lost 5 bases and the J segment 3 bases; nucleotides outside the gene matches: 6. CDR3 nucleotide sequence: TGTGCCAGCAGCGGCGGACAGGGAGTCTACGAGCAGTACTTC. Translation gives CASSGGQGVYEQYF.

This clone has just one count. The chain employs TRBV2 and TRBJ2-5; D gene ambiguous. The V gene lost 9 bases and the J gene lost 4 bases, with 9 bases spanning the gap. Germline loops: CDR1 SNHLY, CDR2 FYNNEI. The CDR3 covers 11 residues. This CDR3 reads CARAPGETQYF. The CDR3 DNA reads as TGTGCCAGAGCCCCGGGAGAGACCCAGTACTTC.